This T cell receptor (beta chain) was documented in a study of CD8 T cells in ankylosing spondylitis. TCR beta libraries were made by quantitative 5'-RACE with molecular barcodes. TCRdb fed the 5' RACE reads into MiXCR, producing one record per CDR3 protein. Here the sample spans a few hundred thousand distinct CDR3 sequences, over 9.5% being singletons. In the case of this clonotype: Its antigen remains unknown.

Germline V gene lookup returns CDR1 KGHDR and CDR2 SFDVKD. V dropped 5 bases and J dropped 6; count of bases not matched to a gene: 6. CDR3 size: 15 residues. Study-wide findings and caveats: Researchers reportedly found disease-linked clones significantly enriched in matched ankylosing spondylitis synovial fluid. Seemingly characteristic of ankylosing spondylitis blood was a TCR beta motif consisting of about 8 highly homologous variants. Disease-linked clones displayed a CD8+ phenotype and appeared relatively rarely in peripheral blood.

The source is a male donor with ankylosing spondylitis. Sequencing was done on a sample of blood, either unsorted or a sorted T cell fraction (not recorded which). The J gene is TRBJ2-1, the V gene TRBV24-1; TRBD2 matches 10 bases. The CDR3 DNA is TGTGCCACCAGTGGTCTAGCGGGAGACGCCAATGAGCAGTTCTTC. This sequence encodes CATSGLAGDANEQFF.